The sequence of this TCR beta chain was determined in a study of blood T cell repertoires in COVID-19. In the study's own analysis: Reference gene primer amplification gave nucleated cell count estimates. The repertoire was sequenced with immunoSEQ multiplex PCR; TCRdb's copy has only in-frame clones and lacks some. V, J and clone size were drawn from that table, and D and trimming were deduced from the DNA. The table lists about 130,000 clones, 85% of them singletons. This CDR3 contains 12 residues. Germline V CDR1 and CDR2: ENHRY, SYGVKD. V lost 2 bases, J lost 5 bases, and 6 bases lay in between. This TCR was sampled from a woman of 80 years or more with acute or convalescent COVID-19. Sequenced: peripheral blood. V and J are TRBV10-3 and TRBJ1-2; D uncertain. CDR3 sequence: CAISEVYYGYTF. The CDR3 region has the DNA TGTGCCATCAGTGAGGTCTATTATGGCTACACCTTC.